This TCR beta chain was identified in a study of blood T cell repertoires in COVID-19 (dated by TCRdb to the early 2020s). About the full investigation: The collaborator samples originated in the United States, Italy and Spain and spanned the acute and convalescent phases of COVID-19. Nearly every sample came with metadata listing a de-identified subject ID, COVID-19 status, age in years and sex. Where available, HLA class I and class II types were taken from metadata supplied by the sample provider and were not determined by assay-based typing. The material from the prospective study consisted of cDNA or gDNA derived from T cells, B-cell-depleted T cells, or PBMCs. The repertoires were released in a freely available public database intended as a resource for research on the immune response to SARS-CoV-2. The dataset comprised deeply sampled blood TCRbeta repertoires from subjects exposed to, actively infected with, or recovered from COVID-19. The samples were drawn from the first 160 participants of the ongoing ImmuneRACE study and from roughly 1,300 subjects provided by 6 global collaborators. The study at large found these results: The quantity of clinical and demographic metadata differed by source and by participant and was supplied without curation.

The immunoSEQ Assay, a bias-controlled multiplex PCR, was used to amplify TCRbeta CDR3 regions from genomic DNA. Concerning the study's data processing: Nucleated cell counts per sample were estimated from amplification of reference gene primers within the assay. To quantify the absolute abundance of each unique TCRbeta CDR3 rearrangement, sequence reads were collapsed and filtered. For each sample, productive Simpson clonality was calculated as the square root of Simpson's diversity index over productive rearrangements. Sourced from immuneACCESS, this table was stored by TCRdb with only in-frame sequences that have V and J called. A share of the clones is absent; for the studies checked, an unresolved V gene accounts for under half, and the remainder has no known explanation. V and J calls and clone size are those listed in that table; D and trimming were worked out from the DNA. The sample contains roughly 240,000 clones, around 88% of them found a single time. The top ten hold more than 2.5% of the sample.

A second Seattle source provided samples from volunteer blood donors who had recovered from COVID-19. Collaborating institutions collected whole blood in K2EDTA tubes following their own protocols. For TCRbeta analysis, collaborators shipped samples as frozen whole blood, isolated PBMCs, or DNA extracted from either of those sample types. With respect to this clone: Its recognized antigen is unknown. No much larger clone exists at a distance of one base, and base qualities are not known.

A distance of 11 bases separates the germline ends of V and J, which lose 3 bases and 1 base respectively. Looking up the germline V gene yields CDR1 MNHNS and CDR2 SASEGT. From its cysteine to its phenylalanine, the CDR3 spans 15 amino acids. Only the CDR3 DNA is retained, 45 bases long and in frame from the first base. The V and J segments used are TRBV6-1 and TRBJ2-3; matching of 6 bases hints at TRBD1 as the D gene. The clonotype was recovered from a woman aged 25 to 39 who had recovered from COVID-19. Sequencing was performed on peripheral blood. The DNA is as follows: TGTGCCAGCAGTGAGCTCAGACAGGGCACAGATACGCAGTATTTT. Its product reads: CASSELRQGTDTQYF.